This TCR beta chain was obtained from a study of T cell responses to AZD1222 COVID-19 vaccine. Study observations and caveats: Breadth and depth of Spike-specific TCRs rose after two AZD1222 doses. Vaccine-associated CD4 TCRs ranged over spike, dominating at 160-218 and 743-854. Repertoires were sampled only after the peak T cell response. Clonal diversity was possibly underestimated, and the donors were mostly white British, with more females.

TCRdb keeps only in-frame clones here, not all; method: immunoSEQ multiplex PCR. Among around 150,000 clones, roughly 94% were seen once, and the ten largest hold approximately 0.6%. Points on this clone: No antigen is known for it.

Germline CDR1 and CDR2: LGHDT and YNNKEL (reference sequence). The CDR3 runs to 12 residues. V lost 4 bases, J lost 15 bases, and 16 bases lay in between. This receptor was identified in an adult in good health. The chain has TRBV3-1 (or the pseudogene TRBV3-2) and TRBJ2-1, with D perhaps matching TRBD1 or TRBD2 (5 bases each). This specimen was peripheral blood, taken on day 0 of AZD1222 vaccination. CDR3 protein: CASSPWVGVVFF. The CDR3 coding sequence is TGTGCCAGCAGCCCCTGGGTGGGGGTTGTGTTCTTC.